The 4 T cell receptor beta chains below all came from one sample that was sequenced in a study of vaccination and CD4 T cells after COVID-19. With the Oncomine TCR Beta short-read assay, DNA from cultured CD4+ T cells was sequenced. TCRdb itself ran the PCR reads through MiXCR, one entry per CDR3 protein. The sample shows some 9,600 distinct CDR3 sequences, around 27% of them seen only once. Treatment of the sample: roughly ten-day PBMC culture with coronavirus spike peptide pools or control peptides (ViraFEST assay). These receptors have no known antigen. Sequenced material: CD4+ T cells from blood, cultured in vitro, taken before SARS-CoV-2 vaccination. The source is a human donor who received a COVID-19 vaccine.

This chain links TRBV12-5 with TRBJ2-7; TRBD1 matches 10 bases. This CDR3 spans 16 amino acids. Trimming removed 1 base from V and 1 base from J; junction bases left unmatched: 4. Germline CDR1 LGHNT, CDR2 FRNRAP. CDR3 residues: CASGLAPGQGSYEQYF. For the CDR3, the DNA is TGTGCTAGTGGTTTGGCGCCGGGACAGGGGTCCTACGAGCAGTACTTC.

CDR3 in DNA: TGTGCTAGTGGCCGTTCCGGGCCTGAAGCTTTCTTT. Its translation is CASGRSGPEAFF. The chain joins TRBV12-5 to TRBJ1-1; unclear D gene. CDR1 LGHNT and CDR2 FRNRAP come from the germline V gene. Trimming cost V 6 bases and J 6 bases, with 11 bases left between them. There are 12 residues in the CDR3.

The rearrangement joins TRBV6-1 to TRBJ2-1; D is unclear. This CDR3 has 15 amino acids. Germline V CDR1 and CDR2: MNHNS, SASEGT. Trimming took off 1 base at V and 4 bases at J, with 11 bases between the two ends. Here the CDR3 reads CASSEDASTYNEQFF. As DNA, the CDR3 is TGTGCCAGCAGTGAAGACGCTAGTACTTACAATGAGCAGTTCTTC.

This clonotype occurred a few times. The gene calls are TRBV10-1 and TRBJ2-3; 7 positions agree with TRBD2. Trimming cost V 6 bases and J 6 bases; bases outside gene matches: 15. This CDR3 is built from 16 residues. CDR1 is WNHNN, CDR2 SYGVQD, per germline (reference sequence). DNA for the CDR3: TGCGCCAGCAGCATGTCTAGCGGCGGACTAAAGGATACGCAGTATTTT. It codes for CASSMSSGGLKDTQYF.